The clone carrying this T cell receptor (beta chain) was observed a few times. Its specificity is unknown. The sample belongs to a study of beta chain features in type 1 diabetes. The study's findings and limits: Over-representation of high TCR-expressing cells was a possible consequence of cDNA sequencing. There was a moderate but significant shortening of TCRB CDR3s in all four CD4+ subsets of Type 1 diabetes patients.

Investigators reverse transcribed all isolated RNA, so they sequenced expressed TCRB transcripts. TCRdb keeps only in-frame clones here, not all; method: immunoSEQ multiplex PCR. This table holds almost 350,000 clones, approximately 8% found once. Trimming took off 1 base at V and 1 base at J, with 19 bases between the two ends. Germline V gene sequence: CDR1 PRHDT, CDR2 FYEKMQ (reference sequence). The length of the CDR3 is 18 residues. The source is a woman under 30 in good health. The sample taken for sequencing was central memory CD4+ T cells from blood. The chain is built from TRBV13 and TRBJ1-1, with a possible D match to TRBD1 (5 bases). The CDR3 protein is CASSLALGRDVKNTEAFF. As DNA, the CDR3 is TGTGCCAGCAGCTTAGCTTTGGGCAGGGACGTGAAGAACACTGAAGCTTTCTTT. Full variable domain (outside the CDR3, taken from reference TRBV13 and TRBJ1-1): AAGVIQSPRHLIKEKRETATLKCYPIPRHDTVYWYQQGPGQDPQFLISFYEKMQSDKGSIPDRFSAQQFSDYHSELNMSSLELGDSALYFCASSLALGRDVKNTEAFFGQGTRLTVV.